These T cell receptor beta chains were read from a single sample in a study of T cells in Graves' hyperthyroidism and ophthalmopathy. MiXCR, run by TCRdb on the multiplex PCR reads, gives a single entry per CDR3 protein. This repertoire shows hundreds of thousands of distinct CDR3 sequences, about a sixth found once; its top ten account for 28%. Sequencing was performed on blood. The receptors were gathered from a woman aged 18-29 years with Graves' ophthalmopathy. The CDR3 runs from the conserved cysteine through the conserved F or W. D genes are given only for firm matches. Not all rows give a size; the values are once, few, many and, for expanded clones, a class.

.,TRBJ2-3,TRBD2,TRBV6-1,TGTGCCAGCAGCCCCTCGGCTAGCGGGAGTGCAGATACGCAGTATTTT,CASSPSASGSADTQYF
many,TRBJ2-3,TRBD2,TRBV12-3/TRBV12-4,TGTGCCAGCAGCCACTCAAGGACTAGCGAGTACACAGATACGCAGTATTTT,CASSHSRTSEYTDTQYF
.,TRBJ2-1,.,TRBV19,TGTGCCAGTAAGGGGGCTAGCGGCTACAATGAGCAGTTCTTC,CASKGASGYNEQFF
many,TRBJ2-7,TRBD1,TRBV28,TGTGCCAGCAGTTTCCCGAGACCCGGGACAGCAACCTACGAGCAGTACTTC,CASSFPRPGTATYEQYF
.,TRBJ2-5,TRBD1,TRBV20-1,TGCAGTGCAACAGGGGGTCAAGAGACCCAGTACTTC,CSATGGQETQYF
many,TRBJ2-2,.,TRBV14,TGTGCCAGCAGCTGGGGCATGAACACCGGGGAGCTGTTTTTT,CASSWGMNTGELFF
many,TRBJ2-6,.,TRBV5-1,TGCGCCAGCAGCTCGGGACTTCCCTCTGGGGCCAACGTCCTGACTTTC,CASSSGLPSGANVLTF
many,TRBJ1-1,.,TRBV20-1,TGCAGTGCTAGAGATTCCGGAGGCGGTGAAGCTTTCTTT,CSARDSGGGEAFF
many,TRBJ1-1,TRBD1,TRBV30,TGTGCCTGTAGGTGGGGACAGTACACTGAAGCTTTCTTT,CACRWGQYTEAFF
.,TRBJ1-1,.,TRBV5-1,.,CASSFYICSARNRATPNTEAFF